These 5 T cell receptor beta chains originate from one sample sequenced in a study of identical twins (dated by TCRdb to the mid-2010s). Library prep was done by 5' RACE. These reads were obtained on an Illumina HiSeq 2000. TCRdb trimmed public reads at Q25 via fastp, called clones via MiXCR and kept in-frame beta chains. Under each unique CDR3 protein, matching rows form one entry showing the most common genes and DNA. Present in this sample are fewer than 250,000 distinct CDR3 sequences, roughly 7% of which were seen just once. The ten largest clones add up to roughly 3.4% of the sample. This same sample was also part of a study on yellow fever vaccine responses in identical twins.

The sample taken for sequencing was memory (CD45RO+) T cells sorted from blood. Read against the paper, the sample's cell subset or site label means: CD45RO+ enriched T cells. These receptors originate from a woman in her late teens or twenties in good health.

The genes are TRBV12-3 or TRBV12-4 and TRBJ2-3; TRBD2 aligns across 14 bases. V gave up 1 base and J gave up 7 bases; unmatched junction bases: 7. The CDR3 loop spans 17 amino acids. The CDR3 nucleotides are TGTGCCAGCAGTTTAGGGACTAGCGGGGGGAACCGCCATACGCAGTATTTT. Translated: CASSLGTSGGNRHTQYF.

This chain links TRBV14 with TRBJ2-1, with 11 bases matching TRBD2. CDR1 and CDR2 from the germline V gene are SGHDN and FVKESK. There are 15 residues in the CDR3. Trimming at V came to 4 bases and at J to 9 bases, leaving 8 bases not matched to a gene. The CDR3 loop is CASSRTSGGLREQFF. The CDR3 DNA reads as TGTGCCAGCAGCCGTACTAGCGGGGGATTGCGTGAGCAGTTCTTC. Variable domain in full (rest from reference TRBV14 and TRBJ2-1): EAGVTQFPSHSVIEKGQTVTLRCDPISGHDNLYWYRRVMGKEIKFLLHFVKESKQDESGMPNNRFLAERTGGTYSTLKVQPAELEDSGVYFCASSRTSGGLREQFFGPGTRLTVL.

The V and J genes are TRBV11-2 and TRBJ2-3; 11 bases align to TRBD2. The CDR3 covers 16 residues. V shed 1 base, J shed 2 bases, and the junction held 2 bases outside the gene matches. Looked up from germline, CDR1 is SGHAT and CDR2 is FQNNGV. The CDR3 region is CASSLASGGTTDTQYF. The CDR3, as DNA: TGTGCCAGCAGCTTAGCTAGCGGGGGGACCACAGATACGCAGTATTTT.

At least ten counts were recorded for this clonotype. This sequence joins TRBV4-1 and TRBJ2-3; D perhaps matches TRBD1 (5 bases). The germline V gene has CDR1 MGHRA and CDR2 YSYEKL. The CDR3 spans 14 residues. Trimming stripped 1 base from V and 5 bases from J, with 10 bases between. CDR3 bases: TGCGCCAGCAGCCAAGCAGGACAAAGAGATACGCAGTATTTT. Translated: CASSQAGQRDTQYF.

Only a few counts were recorded for this clonotype. For the CDR3, the DNA is TGTGCCAGCAGCGTAGGACCCGCCAGCTGGGAAGAGACCCAGTACTTC. This codes for CASSVGPASWEETQYF. This rearrangement joins TRBV9 to TRBJ2-5; D is undetermined. Germline CDR1 reads SGDLS; CDR2 reads YYNGEE. The germline V and J ends were trimmed by 0 bases and 3 bases, with 15 bases remaining between them. The CDR3 has 16 residues.